Listed below are T cell receptor beta chains from one sample, sequenced in a study of identical twins. TCRdb passed the 5' RACE reads through MiXCR, listing each CDR3 protein once. The table has 450,000 to 650,000 distinct CDR3 sequences, 13% to 15% seen once. This sample also appeared in a second study, on yellow fever vaccine responses in identical twins.

The specimen sequenced was CD4+ T cells sorted from blood. The receptors come from a woman between 18 and 29 years old in good health. The CDR3 runs from the conserved cysteine through the conserved F or W. Fields, in order: clone size, J gene, D gene, V gene, CDR3 protein, CDR3 DNA. A D gene is named only where the DNA matches it firmly. Clone size, where shown, is once, few, many, or a class for clones that have expanded.

clone size: .
J gene: TRBJ2-3
D gene: TRBD2
V gene: TRBV11-2
CDR3 protein: CASSFLAGGTTDTQYF
CDR3 DNA: TGTGCCAGCAGCTTTTTAGCGGGAGGAACCACAGATACGCAGTATTTT

clone size: .
J gene: TRBJ2-7
D gene: .
V gene: TRBV10-3
CDR3 protein: CAISRQENSYEQYF
CDR3 DNA: TGTGCCATCAGCCGACAGGAAAATTCCTACGAGCAGTACTTC

clone size: many
J gene: TRBJ1-4
D gene: .
V gene: TRBV7-9
CDR3 protein: CASSLEDTSSEKLFF
CDR3 DNA: TGTGCCAGCAGCTTAGAGGACACCTCGAGTGAAAAACTGTTTTTT

clone size: few
J gene: TRBJ2-7
D gene: TRBD2
V gene: TRBV7-6
CDR3 protein: CASSLVGGSGMAEQYF
CDR3 DNA: TGTGCCAGCAGCTTAGTCGGGGGTAGCGGGATGGCCGAGCAGTACTTC

clone size: few
J gene: TRBJ1-5
D gene: TRBD1
V gene: TRBV6-8
CDR3 protein: CASQKDRGGNQPQHF
CDR3 DNA: TGTGCCAGCCAAAAGGACAGGGGAGGCAATCAGCCCCAGCATTTT

clone size: .
J gene: TRBJ2-1
D gene: TRBD2
V gene: TRBV27
CDR3 protein: CASSLWAGGLGYNEQFF
CDR3 DNA: TGTGCCAGCAGTTTATGGGCGGGGGGGCTAGGATACAATGAGCAGTTCTTC

clone size: once
J gene: TRBJ2-5
D gene: TRBD1
V gene: TRBV12-5
CDR3 protein: CASGLFSGTGKETQYF
CDR3 DNA: TGTGCTAGTGGTTTGTTCTCCGGGACAGGGAAAGAGACCCAGTACTTC

clone size: many
J gene: TRBJ1-1
D gene: .
V gene: TRBV28
CDR3 protein: CASRSGQLNTEAFF
CDR3 DNA: TGTGCCAGCAGGTCCGGACAGTTGAACACTGAAGCTTTCTTT

clone size: few
J gene: TRBJ2-1
D gene: .
V gene: TRBV12-3/TRBV12-4
CDR3 protein: CASSKLASQNNEQFF
CDR3 DNA: TGTGCCAGCAGTAAACTAGCCTCCCAGAACAATGAGCAGTTCTTC

clone size: few
J gene: TRBJ1-1
D gene: .
V gene: TRBV29-1
CDR3 protein: CSVPDGKLNTEAFF
CDR3 DNA: TGCAGCGTCCCGGACGGAAAATTGAACACTGAAGCTTTCTTT

clone size: .
J gene: TRBJ1-6
D gene: .
V gene: TRBV3-1
CDR3 protein: CASSQEKYNSPLHF
CDR3 DNA: TGTGCCAGCAGCCAAGAAAAGTATAATTCACCCCTCCACTTT

clone size: few
J gene: TRBJ1-1
D gene: TRBD1
V gene: TRBV10-3
CDR3 protein: CAISESGTGFIDTEAFF
CDR3 DNA: TGTGCCATCAGTGAATCCGGGACAGGTTTTATTGATACTGAAGCTTTCTTT

clone size: .
J gene: TRBJ2-1
D gene: TRBD2
V gene: TRBV12-3/TRBV12-4
CDR3 protein: CASSLGRGADNEQFF
CDR3 DNA: TGTGCCAGCAGTTTAGGGCGGGGGGCTGACAATGAGCAGTTCTTC

clone size: .
J gene: TRBJ2-3
D gene: .
V gene: TRBV20-1
CDR3 protein: CCARGPLPRARDTQYF
CDR3 DNA: TGCTGTGCTAGAGGACCCCTTCCGCGGGCCCGGGATACGCAGTATTTT

clone size: .
J gene: TRBJ2-2
D gene: TRBD2
V gene: TRBV5-1
CDR3 protein: CASSLASGKNTGELFF
CDR3 DNA: TGCGCCAGCAGCTTGGCTAGCGGAAAGAACACCGGGGAGCTGTTTTTT

clone size: .
J gene: TRBJ1-1
D gene: .
V gene: TRBV15
CDR3 protein: CATSYRKMNTEAFF
CDR3 DNA: TGTGCCACCAGCTACCGAAAAATGAACACTGAAGCTTTCTTT

clone size: .
J gene: TRBJ2-7
D gene: .
V gene: TRBV5-1
CDR3 protein: CASSREAFEQYF
CDR3 DNA: TGCGCCAGCAGCAGGGAGGCCTTCGAGCAGTACTTC

clone size: few
J gene: TRBJ1-5
D gene: TRBD1
V gene: TRBV25-1
CDR3 protein: CASSEGQGNQPQHF
CDR3 DNA: TGTGCCAGCAGTGAAGGACAGGGTAATCAGCCCCAGCATTTT

clone size: .
J gene: TRBJ2-3
D gene: TRBD2
V gene: TRBV29-1
CDR3 protein: CSVTTGLAGGYTQYF
CDR3 DNA: TGCAGCGTAACAACCGGACTAGCGGGAGGGTATACGCAGTATTTT

clone size: .
J gene: TRBJ2-3
D gene: TRBD2
V gene: TRBV20-1
CDR3 protein: CSARERTSGRTDTQYF
CDR3 DNA: TGCAGTGCTAGAGAAAGGACTAGCGGACGCACAGATACGCAGTATTTT

clone size: few
J gene: TRBJ1-5
D gene: .
V gene: TRBV27
CDR3 protein: CASSVARAGDNQPQHF
CDR3 DNA: TGTGCCAGCAGCGTCGCCCGGGCAGGGGACAATCAGCCCCAGCATTTT

clone size: few
J gene: TRBJ2-3
D gene: .
V gene: TRBV5-1
CDR3 protein: CASSFFAGDTQYF
CDR3 DNA: TGCGCCAGCAGCTTTTTCGCCGGAGATACGCAGTATTTT

clone size: many
J gene: TRBJ2-7
D gene: TRBD2
V gene: TRBV10-3
CDR3 protein: CAISDMTSATYEQYF
CDR3 DNA: TGTGCCATCAGTGATATGACTAGCGCGACCTACGAGCAGTACTTC

clone size: .
J gene: TRBJ2-5
D gene: TRBD2
V gene: TRBV7-6
CDR3 protein: CASSPIWLAEGQETQYF
CDR3 DNA: TGTGCCAGCAGCCCCATTTGGCTAGCGGAAGGCCAAGAGACCCAGTACTTC

clone size: few
J gene: TRBJ2-1
D gene: TRBD2
V gene: TRBV4-2
CDR3 protein: CASSQDRGGRAVGEQFF
CDR3 DNA: TGTGCCAGCAGCCAAGATCGGGGCGGGAGGGCCGTCGGTGAGCAGTTCTTC

clone size: .
J gene: TRBJ1-2
D gene: .
V gene: TRBV19
CDR3 protein: CASSIRQHYGYTF
CDR3 DNA: TGTGCCAGTAGTATACGACAGCACTATGGCTACACCTTC

clone size: few
J gene: TRBJ2-1
D gene: .
V gene: TRBV6-5
CDR3 protein: CASSSIFLSYNEQFF
CDR3 DNA: TGTGCCAGCAGTTCGATCTTCCTCTCCTACAATGAGCAGTTCTTC

clone size: few
J gene: TRBJ2-3
D gene: .
V gene: TRBV12-3/TRBV12-4
CDR3 protein: CASSFGVKDTQYF
CDR3 DNA: TGTGCCAGCAGTTTCGGGGTTAAGGATACGCAGTATTTT

clone size: few
J gene: TRBJ1-1
D gene: .
V gene: TRBV20-1
CDR3 protein: CSARAWEADTEAFF
CDR3 DNA: TGCAGTGCTAGAGCTTGGGAGGCGGACACTGAAGCTTTCTTT

clone size: few
J gene: TRBJ2-3
D gene: TRBD1
V gene: TRBV5-4
CDR3 protein: CASSHPTGADTQYF
CDR3 DNA: TGTGCCAGCAGCCACCCGACAGGGGCAGATACGCAGTATTTT

clone size: many
J gene: TRBJ2-2
D gene: .
V gene: TRBV12-3/TRBV12-4
CDR3 protein: CASTQRQQGGGTGELFF
CDR3 DNA: TGTGCCAGCACACAACGTCAACAGGGGGGGGGCACCGGGGAGCTGTTTTTT

clone size: .
J gene: TRBJ1-4
D gene: .
V gene: TRBV27
CDR3 protein: CASSHLAPNEKLFF
CDR3 DNA: TGTGCCAGCAGCCACCTAGCACCTAATGAAAAACTGTTTTTT

clone size: few
J gene: TRBJ1-1
D gene: .
V gene: TRBV12-3/TRBV12-4
CDR3 protein: CASSPAGAFTEAFF
CDR3 DNA: TGTGCCAGCAGTCCCGCAGGGGCTTTCACTGAAGCTTTCTTT

clone size: .
J gene: TRBJ2-3
D gene: TRBD2
V gene: TRBV11-3
CDR3 protein: CASSLRGGVVDTQYF
CDR3 DNA: TGTGCCAGCAGCTTGCGGGGGGGCGTTGTGGATACGCAGTATTTT

clone size: few
J gene: TRBJ2-1
D gene: TRBD2
V gene: TRBV12-3/TRBV12-4
CDR3 protein: CASSLAGVVEQFF
CDR3 DNA: TGTGCCAGCAGTCTAGCGGGAGTGGTTGAGCAGTTCTTC

clone size: many
J gene: TRBJ2-1
D gene: TRBD2
V gene: TRBV12-3/TRBV12-4
CDR3 protein: CASSSLADQFF
CDR3 DNA: TGTGCCAGCAGCTCACTAGCGGACCAGTTCTTC

clone size: .
J gene: TRBJ2-2
D gene: .
V gene: TRBV19
CDR3 protein: CASNPGAQGDTGELFF
CDR3 DNA: TGTGCCAGTAATCCGGGGGCGCAAGGGGACACCGGGGAGCTGTTTTTT

clone size: .
J gene: TRBJ2-5
D gene: .
V gene: TRBV7-9
CDR3 protein: CASSLALGDHYF
CDR3 DNA: TGTGCCAGCAGCTTAGCGCTGGGAGATCATTACTTC

clone size: .
J gene: TRBJ2-5
D gene: .
V gene: TRBV29-1
CDR3 protein: CSVERGRETQYF
CDR3 DNA: TGCAGCGTCGAGAGGGGCAGGGAGACCCAGTACTTC

clone size: few
J gene: TRBJ2-1
D gene: TRBD2
V gene: TRBV12-3/TRBV12-4
CDR3 protein: CASSPGLGNSYNEQFF
CDR3 DNA: TGTGCCAGCAGTCCCGGACTAGGCAACTCCTACAATGAGCAGTTCTTC

clone size: many
J gene: TRBJ2-7
D gene: TRBD1
V gene: TRBV27
CDR3 protein: CASSPRDRGKSEQYF
CDR3 DNA: TGTGCCAGCAGCCCGAGGGACAGGGGGAAAAGTGAGCAGTACTTC

clone size: many
J gene: TRBJ1-1
D gene: .
V gene: TRBV5-1
CDR3 protein: CASSPEVGEAFF
CDR3 DNA: TGCGCCAGCAGCCCGGAGGTAGGGGAAGCTTTCTTT

clone size: .
J gene: TRBJ1-2
D gene: TRBD1
V gene: TRBV6-2/TRBV6-3
CDR3 protein: CASAKTGNYGYTF
CDR3 DNA: TGTGCCAGCGCTAAGACAGGGAACTATGGCTACACCTTC

clone size: .
J gene: TRBJ1-3
D gene: .
V gene: TRBV15
CDR3 protein: CATSPKRTSLSGNTIYF
CDR3 DNA: TGTGCCACCAGCCCTAAGCGAACGTCTTTGTCTGGAAACACCATATATTTT

clone size: .
J gene: TRBJ1-2
D gene: TRBD1
V gene: TRBV7-9
CDR3 protein: CASSLGTGNLYGYTF
CDR3 DNA: TGTGCCAGCAGCTTGGGGACAGGGAACCTCTATGGCTACACCTTC

clone size: .
J gene: TRBJ2-3
D gene: TRBD2
V gene: TRBV6-5
CDR3 protein: CASSSTSSGVSTDTQYF
CDR3 DNA: TGTGCCAGCAGTTCCACATCTAGCGGGGTCAGCACAGATACGCAGTATTTT

clone size: .
J gene: TRBJ2-1
D gene: TRBD2
V gene: TRBV15
CDR3 protein: CATSRDIAGEQFF
CDR3 DNA: TGTGCCACCAGCAGAGATATAGCGGGTGAGCAGTTCTTC

clone size: few
J gene: TRBJ2-5
D gene: .
V gene: TRBV20-1
CDR3 protein: CSASRATEQETQYF
CDR3 DNA: TGCAGTGCTAGTCGGGCGACAGAGCAAGAGACCCAGTACTTC

clone size: few
J gene: TRBJ1-2
D gene: .
V gene: TRBV24-1
CDR3 protein: CATSDPGHFYGYTF
CDR3 DNA: TGTGCCACCAGTGATCCGGGACACTTCTATGGCTACACCTTC

clone size: .
J gene: TRBJ2-7
D gene: TRBD1
V gene: TRBV5-1
CDR3 protein: CASSGTGADEQYF
CDR3 DNA: TGCGCCAGCAGTGGGACAGGGGCCGACGAGCAGTACTTC

clone size: .
J gene: TRBJ2-3
D gene: .
V gene: TRBV2
CDR3 protein: CASRDAIYGDTQYF
CDR3 DNA: TGTGCCAGCAGGGACGCGATTTATGGCGATACGCAGTATTTT

clone size: few
J gene: TRBJ2-3
D gene: TRBD1
V gene: TRBV24-1
CDR3 protein: CATSDSRGTGTDTQYF
CDR3 DNA: TGTGCCACCAGTGATTCGCGTGGGACAGGCACAGATACGCAGTATTTT

clone size: .
J gene: TRBJ2-3
D gene: TRBD2
V gene: TRBV9
CDR3 protein: CASSGGLAVTDTQYF
CDR3 DNA: TGTGCCAGCAGCGGCGGACTAGCGGTCACAGATACGCAGTATTTT

clone size: few
J gene: TRBJ2-1
D gene: .
V gene: TRBV20-1
CDR3 protein: CSASSANSYNEQFF
CDR3 DNA: TGCAGTGCTAGTAGCGCAAACTCCTACAATGAGCAGTTCTTC

clone size: .
J gene: TRBJ1-4
D gene: .
V gene: TRBV12-3/TRBV12-4
CDR3 protein: CASSSQQGVNEKLFF
CDR3 DNA: TGTGCCAGCAGTTCCCAACAGGGAGTTAATGAAAAACTGTTTTTT

clone size: .
J gene: TRBJ2-1
D gene: TRBD2
V gene: TRBV7-2
CDR3 protein: CASSLAPLAGPRNEQFF
CDR3 DNA: TGTGCCAGCAGCTTAGCGCCGTTAGCGGGCCCAAGGAATGAGCAGTTCTTC

clone size: .
J gene: TRBJ2-2
D gene: TRBD1
V gene: TRBV9
CDR3 protein: CASSRSGQGAAGELFF
CDR3 DNA: TGTGCCAGCAGCAGAAGTGGGCAGGGGGCGGCAGGGGAGCTGTTTTTT

clone size: few
J gene: TRBJ2-7
D gene: .
V gene: TRBV20-1
CDR3 protein: CSASSGDRSYEQYF
CDR3 DNA: TGCAGTGCTAGCTCCGGGGACCGATCCTACGAGCAGTACTTC

clone size: few
J gene: TRBJ2-2
D gene: .
V gene: TRBV12-3/TRBV12-4
CDR3 protein: CASSFRQATGELFF
CDR3 DNA: TGTGCCAGCAGTTTTCGACAGGCCACCGGGGAGCTGTTTTTT

clone size: .
J gene: TRBJ1-6
D gene: .
V gene: TRBV7-8
CDR3 protein: CASSLGGWDFSTGYNSPLHF
CDR3 DNA: TGTGCCAGCAGCTTAGGCGGATGGGATTTTTCAACTGGCTATAATTCACCCCTCCACTTT